This T cell receptor beta chain was identified in a study of stem cell transplantation in POMP-related autoinflammatory disease. Whole-study context: The study hypothesized thymoproteasome defects skew the TRB repertoire via impaired CD8+ selection.

The CDR3 runs 14 residues. V was pared by 5 bases and J by 4 bases, with 6 bases of the junction left unmatched. Germline lookup yields CDR1 GTSNPN and CDR2 SVGIG (reference sequence). Clones were sequenced by immunoSEQ multiplex PCR, and TCRdb holds only the in-frame ones, with some missing. The sample contains roughly 70,000 clones, roughly 93% of which appear only once. Specimen: CD4+ T cells from PBMCs, collected after stem cell transplantation. The clonotype was recovered from a human patient with POMP-related autoinflammation and immune dysregulation (PRAID). Some of the T cells may derive from the graft donor. The V gene is TRBV30, the J gene TRBJ2-1; 9 bases match TRBD1. The chain's CDR3 is CAWDRGGPYNEQFF. The DNA for the CDR3 is TGTGCCTGGGACAGGGGGGGGCCTTACAATGAGCAGTTCTTC. Supplemented by reference TRBV30 and TRBJ2-1, the full variable domain reads SQTIHQWPATLVQPVGSPLSLECTVEGTSNPNLYWYRQAAGRGLQLLFYSVGIGQISSEVPQNLSASRPQDRQFILSSKKLLLSDSGFYLCAWDRGGPYNEQFFGPGTRLTVL.